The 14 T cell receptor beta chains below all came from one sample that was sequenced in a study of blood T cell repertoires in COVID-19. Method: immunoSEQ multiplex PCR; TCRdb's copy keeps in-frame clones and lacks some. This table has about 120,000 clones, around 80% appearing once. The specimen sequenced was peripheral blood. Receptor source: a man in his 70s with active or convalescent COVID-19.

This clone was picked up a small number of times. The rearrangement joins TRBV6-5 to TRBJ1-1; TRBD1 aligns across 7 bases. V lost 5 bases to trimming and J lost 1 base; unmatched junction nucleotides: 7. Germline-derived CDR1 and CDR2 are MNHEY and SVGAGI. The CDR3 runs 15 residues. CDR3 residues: CASSPGTAQNTEAFF. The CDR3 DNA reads TGTGCCAGCAGTCCGGGGACAGCACAGAACACTGAAGCTTTCTTT.

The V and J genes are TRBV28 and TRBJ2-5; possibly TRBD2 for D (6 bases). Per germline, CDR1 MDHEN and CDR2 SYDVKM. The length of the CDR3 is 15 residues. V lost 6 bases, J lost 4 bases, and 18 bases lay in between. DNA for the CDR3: TGTGCCAGCAGGGCGGGGTCCAGGGCTTCAGAGACCCAGTACTTC. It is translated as CASRAGSRASETQYF.

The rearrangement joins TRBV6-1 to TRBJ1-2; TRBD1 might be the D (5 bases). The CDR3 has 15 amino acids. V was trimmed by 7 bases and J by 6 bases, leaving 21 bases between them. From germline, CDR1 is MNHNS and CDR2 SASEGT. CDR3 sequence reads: CASNIRDPPIDGYTF. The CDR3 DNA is TGTGCCAGCAATATCAGGGATCCCCCCATTGATGGCTACACCTTC.

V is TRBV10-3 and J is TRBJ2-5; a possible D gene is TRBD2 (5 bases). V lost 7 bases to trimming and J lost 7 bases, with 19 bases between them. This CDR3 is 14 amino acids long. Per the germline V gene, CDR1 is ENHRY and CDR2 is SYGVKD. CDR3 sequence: CAIKARIQEGTQYF. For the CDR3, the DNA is TGTGCCATCAAAGCCAGAATACAAGAGGGGACCCAGTACTTC.

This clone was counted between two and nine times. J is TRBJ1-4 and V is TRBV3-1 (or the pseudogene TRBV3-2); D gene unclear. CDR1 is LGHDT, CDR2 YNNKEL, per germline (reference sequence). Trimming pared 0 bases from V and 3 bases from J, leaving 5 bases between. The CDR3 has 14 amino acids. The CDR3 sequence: CASSQDRANEKLFF. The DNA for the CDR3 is TGTGCCAGCAGCCAAGATAGAGCTAATGAAAAACTGTTTTTT.

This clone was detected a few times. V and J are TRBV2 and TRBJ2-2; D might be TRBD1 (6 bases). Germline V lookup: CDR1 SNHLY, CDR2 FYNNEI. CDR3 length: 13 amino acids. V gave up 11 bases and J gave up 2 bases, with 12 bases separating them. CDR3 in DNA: TGTGCCGACAGGCACGAAAACACCGGGGAGCTGTTTTTT. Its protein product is CADRHENTGELFF. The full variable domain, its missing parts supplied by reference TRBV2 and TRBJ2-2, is EPEVTQTPSHQVTQMGQEVILRCVPISNHLYFYWYRQILGQKVEFLVSFYNNEISEKSEIFDDQFSVERPDGSNFTLKIRSTKLEDSAMYFCADRHENTGELFFGEGSRLTVL.

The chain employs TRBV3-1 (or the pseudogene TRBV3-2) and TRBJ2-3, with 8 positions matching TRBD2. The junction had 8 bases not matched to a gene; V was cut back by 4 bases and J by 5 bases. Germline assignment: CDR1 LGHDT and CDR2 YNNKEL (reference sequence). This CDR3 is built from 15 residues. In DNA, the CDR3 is TGTGCCAGCAGCCCCGGCGGGAGGCTCGGAGATACGCAGTATTTT. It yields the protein CASSPGGRLGDTQYF.

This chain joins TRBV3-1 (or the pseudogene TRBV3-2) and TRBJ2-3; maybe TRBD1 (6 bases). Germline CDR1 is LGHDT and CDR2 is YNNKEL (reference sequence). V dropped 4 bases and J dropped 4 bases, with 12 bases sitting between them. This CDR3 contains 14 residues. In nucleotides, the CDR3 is TGTGCCAGCAGCCTCAGGGGCGGCCCAGATACGCAGTATTTT. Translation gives CASSLRGGPDTQYF.

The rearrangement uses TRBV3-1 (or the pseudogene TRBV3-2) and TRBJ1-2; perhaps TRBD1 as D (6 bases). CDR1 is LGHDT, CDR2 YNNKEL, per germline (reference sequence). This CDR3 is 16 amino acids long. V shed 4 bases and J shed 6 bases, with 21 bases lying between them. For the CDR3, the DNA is TGTGCCAGCAGCCCGACCAGCCTAGACAGGTCGAATGGCTACACCTTC. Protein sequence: CASSPTSLDRSNGYTF.

The CDR3 region has the DNA TGTGCCTGGAGTCGATCTAAATCTGGGGCCAACGTCCTGACTTTC. Its translation is CAWSRSKSGANVLTF. This chain uses TRBV30 with TRBJ2-6; D unresolved. Per germline, CDR1 GTSNPN and CDR2 SVGIG (reference sequence). The CDR3 runs 15 residues. V was pared by 2 bases and J by 1 base, with 9 bases between.

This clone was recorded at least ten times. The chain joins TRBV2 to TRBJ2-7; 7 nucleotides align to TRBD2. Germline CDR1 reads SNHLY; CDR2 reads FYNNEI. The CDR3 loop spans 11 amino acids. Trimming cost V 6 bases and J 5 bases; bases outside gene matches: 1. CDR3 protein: CASRGGNEQYF. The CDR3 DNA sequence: TGTGCCAGCAGGGGGGGGAACGAGCAGTACTTC.

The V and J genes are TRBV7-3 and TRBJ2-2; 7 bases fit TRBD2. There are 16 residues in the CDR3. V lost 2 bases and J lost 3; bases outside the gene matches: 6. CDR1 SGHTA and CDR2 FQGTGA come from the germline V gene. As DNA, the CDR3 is TGTGCCAGCAGCTTACGGGGCGGGGGTTACACCGGGGAGCTGTTTTTT. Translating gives CASSLRGGGYTGELFF.

The CDR3 coding sequence is TGTGCCAGCAGCGAGGGACTAAAGGGCAATCAGCCCCAGCATTTT. Residues: CASSEGLKGNQPQHF. V usage is TRBV6-5 and J usage is TRBJ1-5; the D gene is possibly TRBD1 (5 bases). Germline values: CDR1 MNHEY, CDR2 SVGAGI. Trimming shortened V by 6 bases and J by 2 bases, and 14 bases separated the two germline ends. The CDR3 loop spans 15 amino acids.

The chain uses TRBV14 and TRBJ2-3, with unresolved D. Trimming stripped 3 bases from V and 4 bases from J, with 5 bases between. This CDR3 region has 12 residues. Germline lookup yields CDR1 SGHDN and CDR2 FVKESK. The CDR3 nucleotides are TGTGCCAGCAGCCACTACCCAGATACGCAGTATTTT. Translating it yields CASSHYPDTQYF.